This TCR beta chain was sequenced in a study of T-cell reconstitution after alpha-beta-depleted transplantation in children. For TCRbeta, the library was prepared with unique molecular identifiers. TCRdb re-called the PCR reads with MiXCR, one entry per CDR3 protein. Found here are 500,000 to 750,000 distinct CDR3 sequences, over 20% of them singletons; the top ten hold around a third. Study conclusions and caveats: In some patients, recipient T cells and intrathymic progenitors surviving conditioning explained high day-60 diversity. As was reported, about two months after transplant, alpha-beta T cells came from several hundred expanded graft clones. At the one-year point after transplant, T-cell counts and TCRbeta diversity were found to come mostly from T cells that had been newly produced.

Worth noting for this clonotype: Its antigen is not identified.

The germline V gene has CDR1 DFQATT and CDR2 SNEGSKA (reference sequence). The CDR3 consists of 10 residues. Trimming stripped 3 bases from V and 7 bases from J, with 7 bases between. This material consisted of PBMCs, taken before TCRalphabeta/CD19-depleted stem cell transplant. The sequence was collected from a boy younger than two with Wiskott-Aldrich syndrome, due to receive a stem cell transplant. The V and J genes are TRBV20-1 and TRBJ2-7; D gene ambiguous. CDR3 nucleotide sequence: TGCAGTGCTAGTGTTGTTGAGCAGTACTTC. This gives the protein CSASVVEQYF.